Presented here are 2 T cell receptor beta chains from one specimen sequenced in a study of blood T cells in healthy people across ages. Next came a second PCR, run for about 7 to 12 cycles, which used a sample-barcoded 5' primer along with a J-beta primer mix. TCRdb redid the calling of the 5' RACE reads with MiXCR, one entry per CDR3 protein. The sample carries approximately 1,100,000 distinct CDR3 sequences, more than 35% recorded once. Specimen: blood. The receptors were sampled from a woman in her fifties or sixties in good health.

CDR3 loop: CSVRAGASWRMDTQYF. The CDR3 DNA sequence: TGCAGCGTCAGAGCGGGGGCTAGCTGGAGGATGGATACGCAGTATTTT. The V gene is TRBV29-1, the J gene TRBJ2-3, with TRBD2 matching 8 bases. The CDR3 has 16 amino acids. The V segment lost 6 bases and the J segment 6 bases; nucleotides outside the gene matches: 17. Looked up from germline, CDR1 is SQVTM and CDR2 is ANQGSEA.

The rearrangement uses TRBV24-1 and TRBJ2-1; D gene uncertain. The CDR3 has 15 residues. V lost 7 bases and J lost 1, with 13 bases in between. Per the germline V gene, CDR1 is KGHDR and CDR2 is SFDVKD. CDR3 in amino acids: CATSPVGDSYNEQFF. In nucleotides, the CDR3 is TGTGCCACCAGCCCCGTGGGCGATTCCTACAATGAGCAGTTCTTC.